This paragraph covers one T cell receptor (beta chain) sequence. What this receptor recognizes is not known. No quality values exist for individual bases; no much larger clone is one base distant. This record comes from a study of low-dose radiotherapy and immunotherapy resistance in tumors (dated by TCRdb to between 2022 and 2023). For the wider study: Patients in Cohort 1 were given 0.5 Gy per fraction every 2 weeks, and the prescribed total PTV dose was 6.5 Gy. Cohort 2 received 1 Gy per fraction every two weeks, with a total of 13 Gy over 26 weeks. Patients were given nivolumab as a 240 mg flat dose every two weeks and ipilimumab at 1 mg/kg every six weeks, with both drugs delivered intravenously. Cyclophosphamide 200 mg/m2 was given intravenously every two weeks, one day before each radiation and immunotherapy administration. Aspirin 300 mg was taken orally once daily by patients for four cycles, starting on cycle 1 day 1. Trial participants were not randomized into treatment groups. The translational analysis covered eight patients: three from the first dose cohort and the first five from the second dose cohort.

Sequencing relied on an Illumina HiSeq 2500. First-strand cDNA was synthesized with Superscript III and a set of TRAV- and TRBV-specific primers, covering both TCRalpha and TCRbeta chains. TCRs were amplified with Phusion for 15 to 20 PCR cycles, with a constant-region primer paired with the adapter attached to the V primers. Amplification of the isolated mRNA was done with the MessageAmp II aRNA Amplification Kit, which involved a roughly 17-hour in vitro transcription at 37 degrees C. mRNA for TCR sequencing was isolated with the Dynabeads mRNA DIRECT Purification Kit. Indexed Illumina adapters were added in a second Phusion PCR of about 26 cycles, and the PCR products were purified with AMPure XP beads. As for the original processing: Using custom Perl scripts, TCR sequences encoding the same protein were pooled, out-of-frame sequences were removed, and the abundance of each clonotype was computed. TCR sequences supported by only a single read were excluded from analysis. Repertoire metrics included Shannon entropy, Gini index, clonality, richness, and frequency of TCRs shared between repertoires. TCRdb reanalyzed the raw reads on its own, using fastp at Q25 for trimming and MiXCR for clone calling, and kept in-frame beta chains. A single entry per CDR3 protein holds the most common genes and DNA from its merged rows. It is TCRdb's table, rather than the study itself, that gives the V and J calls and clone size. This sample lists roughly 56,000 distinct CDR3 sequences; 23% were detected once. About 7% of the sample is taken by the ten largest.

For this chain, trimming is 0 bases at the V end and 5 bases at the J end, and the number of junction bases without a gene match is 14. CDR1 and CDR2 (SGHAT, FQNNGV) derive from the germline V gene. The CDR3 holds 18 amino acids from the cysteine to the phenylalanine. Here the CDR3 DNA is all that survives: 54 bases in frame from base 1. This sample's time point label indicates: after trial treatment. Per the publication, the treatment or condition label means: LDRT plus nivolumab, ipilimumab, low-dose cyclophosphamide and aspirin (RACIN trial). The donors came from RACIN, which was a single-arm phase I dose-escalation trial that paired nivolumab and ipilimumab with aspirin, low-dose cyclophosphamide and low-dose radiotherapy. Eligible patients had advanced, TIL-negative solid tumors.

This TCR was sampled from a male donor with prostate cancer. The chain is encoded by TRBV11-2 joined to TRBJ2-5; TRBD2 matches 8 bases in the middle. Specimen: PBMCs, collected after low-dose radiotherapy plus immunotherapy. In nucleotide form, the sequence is TGTGCCAGCAGCTTAGAAGGCCGAGCGGCGGGAGGATTGGAGACCCAGTACTTC. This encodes CASSLEGRAAGGLETQYF.